The present T cell receptor (beta chain) was sequenced within a study of blood T cell repertoires in COVID-19. Turning to the study itself: Whether acute or convalescent, the COVID-19 samples came from the United States, Italy and Spain. Sample material is recorded as cDNA or gDNA derived from T cells, B-cell-depleted T cells, or PBMCs.

The table came from immunoSEQ multiplex PCR; TCRdb's copy has only in-frame clones and leaves some out. The sample lists hundreds of thousands of clones, roughly 88% occurring once. Ages ranged from about 18 to 89 years, with residence in about 23 US areas. Recovery among Cohort 3 donors was established by two negative PCRs, clearance, or symptom resolution. The ends lost 2 bases at V and 6 bases at J; junction bases unmatched: 10. Germline assignment: CDR1 MNHEY and CDR2 SVGEGT. This CDR3 comprises 16 residues. Sample: PBMCs or T cells enriched from blood (not recorded which). The chain combines TRBV6-2 or TRBV6-3 with TRBJ1-2; 9 bases map to TRBD1. This sequence originates from a woman aged 25 to 39 who had recovered from COVID-19. The CDR3 is CASSYPGQGPVDGYTF. The CDR3 bases are TGTGCCAGCAGTTACCCAGGACAGGGGCCGGTCGATGGCTACACCTTC.